This T cell receptor beta chain was recorded in a study of T cells in Graves' hyperthyroidism and ophthalmopathy. Amplification targeted TCR beta CDR3 regions from RNA transcripts. In the first-round RT-PCR of the TCR CDR3, the HTBI primer set was used. TCRdb re-called the multiplex PCR reads through MiXCR, storing one row per CDR3 protein. Among approximately 350,000 distinct CDR3 sequences listed, approximately 16% were seen once. Germline-derived CDR1 and CDR2 are SGHNT and YYREEE (reference sequence). The CDR3 totals 14 residues. J gave up 3 bases and V 3 bases, and 3 bases lay outside the gene matches. Exclusion of a patient resulted from uncontrolled infection, other autoimmune disease, pregnancy or lactation. This clonotype was counted at least ten times. Its target is not known. Study observations and caveats: Ophthalmopathy was distinguished from stable hyperthyroidism by 13 V-J signatures. Blood held most thyroid clonotypes expanded above 0.001 frequency. Ophthalmopathy onset followed model prediction by a median about six months.

J is TRBJ2-3 and V is TRBV5-4, with 8 bases lining up with TRBD1. This sequence originates from a woman aged 55-75 years with Graves' ophthalmopathy. The sample comprised blood. CDR3 in DNA: TGTGCCAGCAGCTCAAGGACAGGGACAGATACGCAGTATTTT. It encodes CASSSRTGTDTQYF.